This entry concerns a single T cell receptor beta chain. Its antigen remains unidentified. This record comes from a study of shared clonotypes between healthy human individuals. Libraries were prepared by immunoSEQ multiplex PCR; TCRdb keeps only in-frame clonotypes and omits some of them. The sample holds about 2.4 million clones, 93% seen once. Study findings and constraints: Naive subsets usually exceeded memory subsets in estimated richness.

The donors, all of them Caucasian adults, lived in Nashville, Tennessee. Negatively enriched CD4+ T cells were divided by CD45RA into naive and memory. The trim removed 2 bases at V and 0 bases at J, leaving 2 bases unmatched. Germline lookup yields CDR1 LNHNV and CDR2 YYDKDF (reference sequence). The length of the CDR3 is 16 residues. The chain carries TRBV15 and TRBJ2-2; 8 bases fit TRBD1. Sequencing used naive CD4+ T cells from PBMCs. This sample's subset: CD45RA+ positively selected. The clonotype originates from a man younger than 35 in good health. Some clones in this sample may be carry-over from other donors' samples. The CDR3, as DNA: TGTGCCACCAGCAGATACAGGGGGGCGAACACCGGGGAGCTGTTTTTT. Translated: CATSRYRGANTGELFF.